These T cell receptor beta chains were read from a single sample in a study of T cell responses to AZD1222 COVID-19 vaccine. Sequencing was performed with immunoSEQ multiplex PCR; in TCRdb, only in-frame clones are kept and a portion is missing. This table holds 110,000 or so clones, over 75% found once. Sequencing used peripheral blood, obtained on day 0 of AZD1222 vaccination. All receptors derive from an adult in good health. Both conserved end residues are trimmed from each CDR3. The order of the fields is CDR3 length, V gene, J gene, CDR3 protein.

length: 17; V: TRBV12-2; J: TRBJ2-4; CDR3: ASRLVPLAGMVAKNIQY
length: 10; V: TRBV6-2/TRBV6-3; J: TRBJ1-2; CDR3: ASSWTVYGYT
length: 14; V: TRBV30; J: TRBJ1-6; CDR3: AWSLPGGWDNSPLH
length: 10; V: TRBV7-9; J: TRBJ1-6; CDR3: ASSYPPSPLH
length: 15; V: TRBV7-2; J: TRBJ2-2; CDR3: ASSPLGTSGNTGELF
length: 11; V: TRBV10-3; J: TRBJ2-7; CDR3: AISESQLGEQY
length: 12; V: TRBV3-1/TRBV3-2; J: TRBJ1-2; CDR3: ASSQDAREHGYT
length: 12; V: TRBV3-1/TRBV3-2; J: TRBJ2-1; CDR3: ASSHRWDPVGQF
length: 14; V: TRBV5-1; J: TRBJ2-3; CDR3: ASSLRGGPDTDTQY
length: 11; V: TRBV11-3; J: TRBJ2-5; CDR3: ASTGTEGETQY
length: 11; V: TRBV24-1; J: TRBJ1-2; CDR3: ATSDLEEYGYT
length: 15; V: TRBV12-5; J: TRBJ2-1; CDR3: ASGSAPGLAAYNEQF
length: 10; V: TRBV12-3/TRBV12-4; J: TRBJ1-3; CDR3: ASSLDPNTIY
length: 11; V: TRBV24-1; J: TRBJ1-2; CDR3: ATSDSRSGGYT
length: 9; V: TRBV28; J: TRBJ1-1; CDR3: ASSWTGEAF
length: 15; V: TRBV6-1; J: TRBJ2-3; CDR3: ASSEATGGGYADTQY
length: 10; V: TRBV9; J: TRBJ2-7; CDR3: ASSVSVYEQY
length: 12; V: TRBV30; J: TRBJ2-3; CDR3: AWSLGAGGDTQY
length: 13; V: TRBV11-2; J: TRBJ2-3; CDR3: ASSWDRGPTDTQY